This T cell receptor (beta chain) stems from a study of blood T cell repertoires in COVID-19. The wider study: Some COVID-19 samples were acute and others convalescent; all came from the United States, Italy and Spain. From T cells, B-cell-depleted T cells, or PBMCs came the material, which was cDNA or gDNA.

As processed by the authors: Amplification of reference gene primers was used by the study to estimate nucleated cell counts. Measured with immunoSEQ multiplex PCR; TCRdb has only the in-frame clones, and not every one. V and J calls and clone size are copied from that table; D and trimming were computed from the DNA. The sample has some 190,000 clones; around nine tenths are singletons. Trimming cost V 1 base and J 5 bases, with 13 bases left between them. This CDR3 contains 15 residues. Germline loops: CDR1 SGHKS, CDR2 YYEKEE (reference sequence). What was sequenced was peripheral blood. The chain links TRBV5-5 to TRBJ1-5, with D possibly TRBD1 on 6 matching bases. This sequence was found in a woman aged 40-49 years who had recovered from COVID-19. This CDR3 reads CASSLTWTAYQPQHF. The CDR3 DNA sequence: TGTGCCAGCAGCTTGACCTGGACAGCCTATCAGCCCCAGCATTTT.